This TCR beta chain was obtained from a study of a mutant IDH1 vaccine in newly diagnosed glioma. Study summary: Vaccination started 4-6 weeks after radiotherapy alone, or with temozolomide cycles. Males made up about 60% and females about 38% of treated patients, whose mean age was around 41 years.

General observations from the study: Vaccination induced immune responses in around 93% of patients.

This CDR3 has 20 residues. V lost 0 bases, J lost 0 bases, and 18 bases lay in between. The germline V gene encodes CDR1 LNHDA and CDR2 SQIVND (reference sequence). TCRdb's table, derived via immunoSEQ multiplex PCR, lists solely in-frame clones and lacks some. The table includes some 60,000 clones, around 81% detected once. On this clone itself: Its matching antigen is unknown.

Time point reported: week 35, safety follow-up. All doses held 300 ug of mutant IDH1 20-mer peptide, with topical imiquimod. Patients carried new grade 3 or 4 IDH1-mutant astrocytomas lacking nuclear ATRX. This sequence was found in a middle-aged man with glioma. This sequence joins TRBV19 and TRBJ2-6; D call uncertain. The source material was PBMCs, sampled from a glioma patient whose treatment included an IDH1 peptide vaccine. CDR3 coding DNA: TGTGCCAGTAGTATAGATGGCGTCCAAAGGCCTTTCTCTGGGGCCAACGTCCTGACTTTC. It is translated as CASSIDGVQRPFSGANVLTF.